This T cell receptor beta chain originates from a study of blood T cell repertoires in COVID-19. Across the whole study: Some COVID-19 samples were acute and others convalescent; all came from the United States, Italy and Spain.

As originally analysed: Quantification of nucleated cells was approximated via reference gene primer amplification. The protocol was immunoSEQ multiplex PCR, while the TCRdb copy is restricted to in-frame clones and leaves out a portion. D and trimming come from the DNA, and the V and J calls and clone size come from that table. The table has a few hundred thousand clones, about 92% seen once. Participants had their cohort set by participant-reported clinical history. What the recovered Cohort 3 donors had was two negative PCRs, clearance, or symptom resolution. CDR3 length: 12 residues. V was cut by 5 bases and J by 13 bases, with 17 bases left in between. Germline lookup yields CDR1 MNHEY and CDR2 SVGAGI.

This rearrangement joins TRBV6-5 to TRBJ1-1, with a weak D call TRBD1 (5 bases). The sequenced material came from PBMCs or T cells enriched from blood (not recorded which). The TCR comes from a woman aged 25 to 39 who had recovered from COVID-19. CDR3 amino acids: CASSTGHLKGFF. DNA of the CDR3: TGTGCCAGCAGTACCGGACATCTGAAGGGTTTCTTT.